These 16 T cell receptor beta chains originate from one sample sequenced in a study of vaccination effects on CD4 cells after COVID-19. Ahead of sequencing, the ViraFEST assay grew antigen-specific CD4+ T cells using viral peptide pools. Following 10 days of culture, CD4+ T cells were isolated. Participants received two doses of either the BNT162b2 or mRNA-1273 vaccine. Clones were read by immunoSEQ multiplex PCR, and TCRdb kept only the in-frame ones, dropping some. The sample lists about 27,000 clones; about 80% were seen once. No antigen is known for these receptors. Sequencing used CD4+ T cells from PBMCs cultured with HCoV-NL63 spike peptides, obtained after COVID-19 vaccination. Every receptor here comes from a human donor who received a COVID-19 vaccine. Some clones in this sample may be carry-over from other donors' samples.

The gene calls are TRBV30 and TRBJ2-4; TRBD1 agrees at 10 bases. The CDR3 spans 13 residues. Losses at the gene ends were 1 base for V and 7 bases for J; bases not matched to a gene: 1. Germline lookup yields CDR1 GTSNPN and CDR2 SVGIG (reference sequence). The CDR3 region is CAWSGTGGNIQYF. The CDR3 coding sequence is TGTGCCTGGAGTGGGACAGGGGGGAACATTCAGTACTTC.

The chain joins TRBV7-2 to TRBJ1-2; unclear D gene. The CDR3 is made up of 18 amino acids. Germline CDR1 and CDR2: SGHTA and FQGNSA. Trimming cost V 4 bases and J 1 base, with 22 bases left between them. The CDR3 loop reads CASSSRVAGFGLNYGYTF. The CDR3 DNA reads TGTGCCAGCAGCTCGCGCGTCGCGGGGTTTGGACTTAACTATGGCTACACCTTC.

The chain links TRBV9 to TRBJ2-1; D perhaps matches TRBD1 (6 bases). Germline assignment: CDR1 SGDLS and CDR2 YYNGEE. Trimming stripped 1 base from V and 6 bases from J, with 11 bases between. The CDR3 sequence is 14 residues long. The CDR3: CASSVTGTGNEQFF. CDR3 in DNA: TGTGCCAGCAGCGTAACAGGGACGGGCAATGAGCAGTTCTTC.

The rearrangement joins TRBV6-6 to TRBJ2-1, with TRBD2 identical over 12 bases. The CDR3 spans 17 residues. Germline V gives CDR1 MNHNY, CDR2 SVGAGI (reference sequence). V lost 5 bases and J lost 1; bases outside the gene matches: 6. The CDR3 nucleotides read TGTGCCAGCAGTCCAGGGACTAGCGGGCTGTCCTACAATGAGCAGTTCTTC. Its protein product is CASSPGTSGLSYNEQFF.

The genes are TRBV5-4 and TRBJ1-6; D remains unclear. The CDR3 sequence is 17 residues long. Germline CDR1 SGHNT, CDR2 YYREEE (reference sequence). V was clipped by 0 bases and J by 0 bases, with 10 bases between them. The CDR3 is CASSLANERSYNSPLHF. As DNA, the CDR3 is TGTGCCAGCAGCTTGGCTAACGAACGCTCCTATAATTCACCCCTCCACTTT.

This chain joins TRBV6-5 and TRBJ1-2; perhaps TRBD1 as D (5 bases). Trimming cost V 6 bases and J 3 bases, with 11 bases left between them. Per germline, CDR1 MNHEY and CDR2 SVGAGI. This CDR3 is 13 amino acids long. DNA for the CDR3: TGTGCCAGCAGGATAGGGACGGACTATGGCTACACCTTC. Translation: CASRIGTDYGYTF.

The gene calls are TRBV3-1 (or the pseudogene TRBV3-2) and TRBJ2-1, with D uncertain. The germline V gene encodes CDR1 LGHDT and CDR2 YNNKEL (reference sequence). The V gene lost 4 bases and the J gene lost 7 bases, with 14 bases spanning the gap. The CDR3 is 14 residues long. The CDR3 spells CASSPSRAANEQFF. The CDR3 nucleotides read TGTGCCAGCAGCCCCTCTAGGGCAGCAAATGAGCAGTTCTTC.

The chain employs TRBV5-1 and TRBJ2-7; 7 bases agree with TRBD2. This CDR3 comprises 13 residues. Germline V gene lookup returns CDR1 SGHRS and CDR2 YFSETQ. Trimming at V came to 4 bases and at J to 9 bases, leaving 10 bases not matched to a gene. CDR3 sequence: CASSPPLGGRQYV. In DNA, the CDR3 is TGCGCCAGCAGCCCACCTTTGGGAGGGAGGCAGTACGTC.

The V and J genes are TRBV2 and TRBJ2-4; a weak D match, TRBD1 (6 bases). CDR1 is SNHLY, CDR2 FYNNEI, per germline. This CDR3 spans 15 amino acids. V was cut by 3 bases and J by 0 bases, with 9 bases left in between. Written as DNA, the CDR3 is TGTGCCAGCAGTGAGCAGGGGCTAGCCAAAAACATTCAGTACTTC. Its protein is CASSEQGLAKNIQYF.

The chain recombines TRBV20-1 with TRBJ2-1; no firm D call. V was clipped by 1 base and J by 6 bases, with 4 bases between them. The CDR3 has 11 amino acids. Per germline, CDR1 DFQATT and CDR2 SNEGSKA (reference sequence). The CDR3 DNA reads TGCAGTGCTAGAGTCGCCAATGAGCAGTTCTTC. Translation gives CSARVANEQFF.

This clone appeared a single time. The chain couples TRBV10-3 to TRBJ1-1, with D possibly TRBD1 on 5 matching bases. The V and J ends lost 6 bases and 10 bases respectively, with 15 bases between them. The germline V gene encodes CDR1 ENHRY and CDR2 SYGVKD. There are 12 residues in the CDR3. This CDR3 reads CAISEAAGRAFF. The CDR3 coding sequence is TGTGCCATCAGCGAGGCGGCAGGGCGAGCTTTCTTT.

The chain couples TRBV5-1 to TRBJ2-4; 7 bases match TRBD1. The V gene's germline CDR1 is SGHRS and CDR2 YFSETQ. The trim removed 4 bases at V and 0 bases at J, leaving 16 bases unmatched. The CDR3 extends over 19 amino acids. CDR3 region: CASSNVAGTGVGAKNIQYF. In DNA, the CDR3 is TGCGCCAGCAGCAACGTCGCAGGCACAGGGGTCGGAGCCAAAAACATTCAGTACTTC.

This sequence joins TRBV5-1 and TRBJ2-1; possible D gene TRBD1, 5 bases. Between the trimmed V and J ends, which lost 4 bases and 2 bases, there was a span of 10 bases. The CDR3 runs 14 residues. In germline, CDR1 is SGHRS, CDR2 YFSETQ. CDR3 sequence reads: CASSVSTAYNEQFF. CDR3 DNA sequence: TGCGCCAGCAGCGTCTCGACAGCCTACAATGAGCAGTTCTTC.

The chain uses TRBV30 and TRBJ2-3; D not resolved. Germline values: CDR1 GTSNPN, CDR2 SVGIG (reference sequence). V was cut by 0 bases and J by 0 bases, with 16 bases left in between. This CDR3 region has 17 residues. The CDR3 nucleotides read TGTGCCTGGAGTGTAGCCCGGACGTCTGGTAGCACAGATACGCAGTATTTT. It is translated as CAWSVARTSGSTDTQYF. The whole variable domain, filled in from reference TRBV30 and TRBJ2-3, reads SQTIHQWPATLVQPVGSPLSLECTVEGTSNPNLYWYRQAAGRGLQLLFYSVGIGQISSEVPQNLSASRPQDRQFILSSKKLLLSDSGFYLCAWSVARTSGSTDTQYFGPGTRLTVL.

The chain is built from TRBV7-2 and TRBJ1-5, with D possibly TRBD1 on 5 matching bases. The CDR3 length is 14 residues. Germline CDR1 SGHTA, CDR2 FQGNSA. Between the trimmed V and J ends, which lost 7 bases and 2 bases, there was a span of 12 bases. Here the CDR3 reads CASKRDVGNQPQHF. The DNA of the CDR3 is TGTGCCAGCAAAAGGGACGTGGGCAATCAGCCCCAGCATTTT.

V is TRBV6-6 and J is TRBJ1-2; 7 bases map to TRBD1. The junction had 9 bases not matched to a gene; V was cut back by 7 bases and J by 4 bases. This CDR3 has 14 amino acids. The V gene's germline CDR1 is MNHNY and CDR2 SVGAGI (reference sequence). Here the CDR3 DNA reads TGTGCCAGCAATGACAGGGCGACTGGCTATGGCTACACCTTC. Its protein is CASNDRATGYGYTF.